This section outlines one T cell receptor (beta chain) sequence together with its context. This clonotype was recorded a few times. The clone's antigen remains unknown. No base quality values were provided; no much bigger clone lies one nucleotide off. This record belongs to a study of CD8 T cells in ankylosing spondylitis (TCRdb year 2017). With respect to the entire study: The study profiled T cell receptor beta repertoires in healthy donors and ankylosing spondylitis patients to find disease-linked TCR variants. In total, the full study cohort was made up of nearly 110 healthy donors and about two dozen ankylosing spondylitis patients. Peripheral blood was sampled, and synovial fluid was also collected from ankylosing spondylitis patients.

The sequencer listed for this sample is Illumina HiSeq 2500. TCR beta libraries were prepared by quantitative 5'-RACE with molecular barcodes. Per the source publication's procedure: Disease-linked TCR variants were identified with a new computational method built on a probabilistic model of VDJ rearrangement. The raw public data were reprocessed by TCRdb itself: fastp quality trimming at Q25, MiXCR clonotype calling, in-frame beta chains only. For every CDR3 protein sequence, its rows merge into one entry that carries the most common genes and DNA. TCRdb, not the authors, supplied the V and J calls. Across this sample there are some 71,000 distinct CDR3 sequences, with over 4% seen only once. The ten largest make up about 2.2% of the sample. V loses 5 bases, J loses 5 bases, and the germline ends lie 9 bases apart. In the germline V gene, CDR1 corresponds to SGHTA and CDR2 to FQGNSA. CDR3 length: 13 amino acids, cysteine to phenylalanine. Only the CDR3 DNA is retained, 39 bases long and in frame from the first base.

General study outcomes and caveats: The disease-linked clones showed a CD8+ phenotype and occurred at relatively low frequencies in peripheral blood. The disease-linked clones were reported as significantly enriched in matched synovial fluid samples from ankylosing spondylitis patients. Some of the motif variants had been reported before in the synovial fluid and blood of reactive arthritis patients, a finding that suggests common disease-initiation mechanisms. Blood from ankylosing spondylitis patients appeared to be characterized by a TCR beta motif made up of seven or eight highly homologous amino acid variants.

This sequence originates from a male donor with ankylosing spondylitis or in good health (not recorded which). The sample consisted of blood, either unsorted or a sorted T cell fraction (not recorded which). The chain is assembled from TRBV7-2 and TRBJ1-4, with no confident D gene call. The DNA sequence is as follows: TGTGCCAGCAGCGCCTTTTGGAATGAAAAACTGTTTTTT. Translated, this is CASSAFWNEKLFF. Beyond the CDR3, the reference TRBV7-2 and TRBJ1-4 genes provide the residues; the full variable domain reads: GAGVSQSPSNKVTEKGKDVELRCDPISGHTALYWYRQSLGQGLEFLIYFQGNSAPDKSGLPSDRFSAERTGGSVSTLTIQRTQQEDSAVYLCASSAFWNEKLFFGSGTQLSVL.